One TCR beta chain is described in this entry. Its antigen is as yet unknown. The CDR3 is made up of 20 amino acids. Looked up from germline, CDR1 is SGDLS and CDR2 is YYNGEE. Trimming removed 3 bases from V and 3 bases from J; junction bases left unmatched: 16. The record originates from a study of cytomegalovirus exposure and HLA in healthy donors. Overall study results and limits: There were a few CMV-associated chains whose specificity for CMV antigens was confirmed in vitro.

This table comes from immunoSEQ multiplex PCR, and its TCRdb copy is limited to in-frame clones, with some not included. This repertoire shows about 88,000 clones, about four fifths found once; its top ten account for 9.5% to 13%. The TCR sequence derives from a woman in her late teens or twenties in good health and CMV-seropositive. The sequenced sample was PBMCs. The J gene is TRBJ2-2, the V gene TRBV9; 11 positions match TRBD2. The CDR3 sequence is CASSAPGGLAGGQYTGELFF. CDR3 nucleotides: TGTGCCAGCAGCGCCCCCGGAGGGCTAGCGGGGGGCCAATACACCGGGGAGCTGTTTTTT.